This T cell receptor beta chain was sequenced during a study of CD8 T cells in Susac syndrome. Points from the study as a whole: In total CD8+ repertoires, some 15 Susac-specific public clones were found, and 4 or 5 in CD8+ TEMRA repertoires.

It was with random hexamers that roughly 0.5 to 1 ug RNA was reverse transcribed. immunoSEQ multiplex PCR amplified TCR beta CDR3 across 54 Vbeta, 13 Jbeta. MiXCR, run by TCRdb on the immunoSEQ multiplex PCR reads, gives a single entry per CDR3 protein. The data hold more than 150,000 distinct CDR3 sequences, with just under 95% observed a single time. This CDR3 region has 12 residues. CDR1 and CDR2 from the germline V gene are SGDLS and YYNGEE. The V and J ends lost 0 bases and 6 bases respectively, with 6 bases between them. On this clonotype itself: Its cognate antigen is unknown.

The sequence was collected from a human donor with Susac syndrome. Source material: CD8+ T cells from PBMCs. This chain uses TRBV9 with TRBJ1-2, with D perhaps TRBD1 (5 bases). The CDR3 region has the DNA TGTGCCAGCAGCGTAGAAGGGGATGGCTACACCTTC. This codes for CASSVEGDGYTF.